This TCR beta chain was profiled in a study of blood T cell repertoires in COVID-19. As for the study in general: Samples representing acute and convalescent COVID-19 were sourced from the United States, Italy and Spain. Sources were T cells, B-cell-depleted T cells, or PBMCs; the material itself was cDNA or gDNA.

In the original processing: Reference gene primer amplification in the assay estimated nucleated cell counts. Sequenced by immunoSEQ multiplex PCR; TCRdb stores in-frame clones only, minus some. The V and J calls and clone size were taken over from that table, and D and trimming were inferred from the DNA. The table has about 120,000 clones, around 70% seen once. This clone was counted a few times. The CDR3 runs 17 residues. Germline CDR1 is LGHNA and CDR2 is YNFKEQ. V gave up 0 bases and J gave up 0 bases; unmatched junction bases: 4. The sample consisted of peripheral blood. The sequence came from a man aged 60 to 69 with acute or convalescent COVID-19. The J gene is TRBJ2-3, the V gene TRBV4-2; 9 bases line up with TRBD2. The CDR3 coding sequence is TGTGCCAGCAGCCAAGAGGCTAGCGGGATGAGCACAGATACGCAGTATTTT. It encodes CASSQEASGMSTDTQYF.